A single sample is the source of the 16 T cell receptor beta chains below, sequenced in a study of T cell responses to AZD1222 COVID-19 vaccine. Repertoires were generated with immunoSEQ multiplex PCR, while TCRdb's copy carries only in-frame clones and drops some. The table lists about 95,000 clones, 85% to 90% of them singletons, with around 3.5% in the top ten. This material consisted of peripheral blood, taken on day 0 of AZD1222 vaccination. Source of these receptors: an adult in good health.

J is TRBJ1-1 and V is TRBV5-4; TRBD1 matches at 7 bases. The CDR3 runs to 15 residues. Trimming took 3 bases from V and 1 from J; bases not matched to a gene: 6. CDR1 and CDR2 from the germline V gene are SGHNT and YYREEE (reference sequence). Written as DNA, the CDR3 is TGTGCCAGCAGCTCTGGGGGGACAGAGAACACTGAAGCTTTCTTT. Amino acids: CASSSGGTENTEAFF.

This sequence joins TRBV5-5 and TRBJ2-3; D is unclear. The CDR3 has 15 residues. Germline CDR1 reads SGHKS; CDR2 reads YYEKEE (reference sequence). Trimming cost V 2 bases and J 1 base, with 11 bases left between them. CDR3 in DNA: TGTGCCAGCAGCTTCGTCGGGTTAGGCACAGATACGCAGTATTTT. This translates into CASSFVGLGTDTQYF.

The V call is TRBV13, the J call TRBJ1-1, with D possibly matching TRBD1 (5 bases). V lost 6 bases, J lost 0 bases, and 11 bases lay in between. The CDR3 loop spans 14 amino acids. Germline CDR1 reads PRHDT; CDR2 reads FYEKMQ (reference sequence). Here the CDR3 reads CASSSGPVNTEAFF. The CDR3 DNA is TGTGCCAGCAGTTCGGGACCGGTGAACACTGAAGCTTTCTTT.

The chain combines TRBV7-8 with TRBJ1-4; the match to TRBD1 covers 7 bases. From germline, CDR1 is SGHVS and CDR2 FQNEAQ. V was pared by 5 bases and J by 7 bases, with 7 bases of the junction left unmatched. CDR3 length: 14 amino acids. In nucleotides, the CDR3 is TGTGCCAGCAGCGCAGACAGGGAAGGTGAAAAACTGTTTTTT. It yields the protein CASSADREGEKLFF.

The chain uses TRBV28 and TRBJ1-5; D may be TRBD1 (6 bases). V was pared by 6 bases and J by 5 bases, with 23 bases between. Germline-derived CDR1 and CDR2 are MDHEN and SYDVKM. The CDR3 runs to 17 residues. The CDR3: CASSPGTPGGIYQPQHF. The CDR3 DNA follows: TGTGCCAGCAGCCCCGGGACACCCGGAGGGATCTATCAGCCCCAGCATTTT.

The chain uses TRBV5-6 and TRBJ1-2; TRBD1 might be the D (5 bases). The CDR3 length is 15 residues. Trimming left V 3 bases short and J 5 bases short, with 17 bases between. Germline lookup yields CDR1 SGHDT and CDR2 YYEEEE. The CDR3 DNA is TGTGCCAGCAGCTCTTGGACATCATCCGGGTATGGCTACACCTTC. Encoded protein: CASSSWTSSGYGYTF.

This sequence joins TRBV5-4 and TRBJ1-5, with D hard to call. Between the trimmed V and J ends, which lost 4 bases and 0 bases, there was a span of 2 bases. CDR1 and CDR2 from the germline V gene are SGHNT and YYREEE (reference sequence). This CDR3 has 12 amino acids. Written as DNA, the CDR3 is TGTGCCAGCAGCGCTAGCAATCAGCCCCAGCATTTT. It yields the protein CASSASNQPQHF.

The chain combines TRBV5-4 with TRBJ2-7; 7 bases align to TRBD1. The CDR3 sequence is 13 residues long. Germline CDR1 and CDR2: SGHNT and YYREEE (reference sequence). Trimming took 5 bases from V and 4 from J; bases not matched to a gene: 6. The CDR3 protein is CASSLGTEYEQYF. The CDR3 bases are TGTGCCAGCAGTCTAGGGACAGAGTACGAGCAGTACTTC.

The chain joins TRBV5-1 to TRBJ1-1, with D possibly being TRBD1 (6 bases). The CDR3 runs to 15 residues. Germline V gene sequence: CDR1 SGHRS, CDR2 YFSETQ. V was cut by 4 bases and J by 0 bases, with 13 bases left in between. CDR3 region: CASSPSGGMNTEAFF. Here the CDR3 DNA reads TGCGCCAGCAGCCCCAGCGGGGGCATGAACACTGAAGCTTTCTTT.

V and J are TRBV9 and TRBJ2-1, with 8 bases fitting TRBD1. The junction had 9 bases not matched to a gene; V was cut back by 3 bases and J by 4 bases. Germline CDR1 and CDR2: SGDLS and YYNGEE. The CDR3 covers 16 residues. The CDR3 nucleotides are TGTGCCAGCAGCGCAACCGGGACAGGCTATTACAATGAGCAGTTCTTC. It codes for CASSATGTGYYNEQFF.

This clone was counted once. The genes are TRBV7-9 and TRBJ2-2; D remains unclear. Per germline, CDR1 SEHNR and CDR2 FQNEAQ (reference sequence). Trimming shortened V by 2 bases and J by 5 bases, and 9 bases separated the two germline ends. CDR3 length equals 14 residues. Here the CDR3 reads CASSLSWGTGELFF. Written as DNA, the CDR3 is TGTGCCAGCAGCTTATCGTGGGGTACCGGGGAGCTGTTTTTT.

The gene calls are TRBV6-2 or TRBV6-3 and TRBJ1-5, with D tentatively TRBD1 (6 bases). The ends were cut back, 2 bases at V and 8 bases at J, with 7 bases in the middle. In germline, CDR1 is MNHEY, CDR2 SVGEGT. The CDR3 covers 12 residues. CDR3 sequence: CASSYGGEPQHF. The DNA of the CDR3 is TGTGCCAGCAGTTACGGGGGCGAGCCCCAGCATTTT.

This chain connects TRBV3-1 (or the pseudogene TRBV3-2) to TRBJ1-1; maybe TRBD1 (6 bases). The CDR3 length is 12 residues. V shed 3 bases and J shed 6 bases, with 8 bases lying between them. Germline CDR1 LGHDT, CDR2 YNNKEL (reference sequence). In nucleotides, the CDR3 is TGTGCCAGCAGCCATCACAGGGCTGAAGCTTTCTTT. Its protein is CASSHHRAEAFF.

V gene TRBV19 combines with J gene TRBJ2-7, with 7 bases identical to TRBD1. The CDR3 extends over 15 amino acids. Germline CDR1 and CDR2: LNHDA and SQIVND (reference sequence). Trimming took 5 bases from V and 4 from J; bases not matched to a gene: 11. The chain's CDR3 is CASSVYPGQTYEQYF. The CDR3 coding sequence is TGTGCCAGTAGTGTCTACCCGGGACAGACTTACGAGCAGTACTTC.

This clone was picked up many times. The chain has TRBV24-1 and TRBJ2-2; possibly TRBD1 or TRBD2 for D (6 bases each). V shed 8 bases and J shed 0 bases, with 9 bases lying between them. The germline CDR1 and CDR2 sequences are KGHDR and SFDVKD. The CDR3 contains 14 residues. The DNA for the CDR3 is TGTGCCACCATGGGGGGCACGAACACCGGGGAGCTGTTTTTT. It translates to CATMGGTNTGELFF.

V and J are TRBV2 and TRBJ1-1, with 9 bases fitting TRBD1. Trimming at V came to 7 bases and at J to 1 base, leaving 10 bases not matched to a gene. From germline, CDR1 is SNHLY and CDR2 FYNNEI. This CDR3 has 16 amino acids. CDR3 amino acids: CASTPGQGRPNTEAFF. CDR3 DNA sequence: TGTGCCAGCACGCCGGGACAGGGAAGGCCGAACACTGAAGCTTTCTTT. Full variable domain (outside the CDR3, taken from reference TRBV2 and TRBJ1-1): EPEVTQTPSHQVTQMGQEVILRCVPISNHLYFYWYRQILGQKVEFLVSFYNNEISEKSEIFDDQFSVERPDGSNFTLKIRSTKLEDSAMYFCASTPGQGRPNTEAFFGQGTRLTVV.